These 3 T cell receptor beta chains were all obtained from the same sample, sequenced in a study of blood T cell repertoires in COVID-19. Sequencing was performed with immunoSEQ multiplex PCR; in TCRdb, only in-frame clones are kept and a portion is missing. The top ten clones hold over 7.5% of a sample with more than 65,000 clones, around 83% of them seen once. Sequencing was performed on peripheral blood. The origin of the receptors is a woman over 75 with acute or convalescent COVID-19.

This chain uses TRBV2 with TRBJ1-3; possibly TRBD1 for D (5 bases). V dropped 7 bases and J dropped 4 bases, with 17 bases sitting between them. CDR1 SNHLY and CDR2 FYNNEI come from the germline V gene. CDR3 length: 15 residues. For the CDR3, the DNA is TGTGCCAGCACAGCCCTTAGACAGAAAGGAAACACCATATATTTT. Its protein is CASTALRQKGNTIYF. The variable domain in full, with the rest retrieved from reference TRBV2 and TRBJ1-3, is EPEVTQTPSHQVTQMGQEVILRCVPISNHLYFYWYRQILGQKVEFLVSFYNNEISEKSEIFDDQFSVERPDGSNFTLKIRSTKLEDSAMYFCASTALRQKGNTIYFGEGSWLTVV.

Sample share makes this clone medium-sized. V is TRBV7-9 and J is TRBJ1-2; D perhaps matches TRBD1 (5 bases). Germline CDR1 SEHNR, CDR2 FQNEAQ (reference sequence). The germline V and J ends were trimmed by 0 bases and 8 bases, with 7 bases remaining between them. The CDR3 extends over 12 amino acids. CDR3 in DNA: TGTGCCAGCAGCTTAGCTGCAGGGGGCTACACCTTC. Translation gives CASSLAAGGYTF.

The chain couples TRBV23-1 to TRBJ2-3, with 9 bases fitting TRBD2. TRBV23-1 carries the ORF label, with uncertain function. V lost 3 bases, J lost 1 base, and 14 bases stayed unmatched. The CDR3 is 19 residues long. The CDR3 region is CASSHNRLTSGRCTDTQYF. The CDR3 DNA reads TGCGCCAGCAGTCATAACCGCCTCACTAGCGGGCGGTGCACAGATACGCAGTATTTT.